This T cell receptor beta chain was identified in a study of radiation and T cells in renal cell carcinoma. Sequencing used immunoSEQ multiplex PCR; TCRdb keeps in-frame clones, though not all of them. The table lists some 75,000 clones, 82% of them singletons. This CDR3 has 15 amino acids. The trim removed 6 bases at V and 7 bases at J, leaving 10 bases unmatched. Looked up from germline, CDR1 is SNHLY and CDR2 is FYNNEI. Specified time point: blood 2 weeks post-SBRT. Documented treatment: 15 Gy SBRT to primary tumor, nephrectomy 4 weeks later. The patient's renal cell carcinoma had clear cell pathology.

This material consisted of blood, taken from a patient whose treatment included radiotherapy and nephrectomy. This sequence was found in a man in his sixties with renal cell carcinoma. V gene TRBV2 combines with J gene TRBJ2-1; 9 bases match TRBD1. The DNA for the CDR3 is TGTGCCAGCAGCGTACAGGGGGCCTTAGGGAATGAGCAGTTCTTC. Its protein is CASSVQGALGNEQFF.